The 19 T cell receptor beta chains presented below share a single source sample, sequenced in a study of T-cell reconstitution after alpha-beta-depleted transplantation in children. Preparation of the TCRbeta library was carried out with unique molecular identifiers. TCRdb reprocessed the PCR reads with MiXCR, giving one entry per CDR3 protein. The sample gives some 290,000 distinct CDR3 sequences, 20% to 30% of which show up once; approximately 9.9% is in the top ten. Sequences were derived from PBMCs, mostly from graft donor cells, sampled 180 days after TCRalphabeta/CD19-depleted stem cell transplant. These receptor sequences come from a male patient between 10 and 17 years old who had a stem cell transplant for acute lymphoblastic leukemia, so the T cells may come from the graft donor.

The rearrangement joins TRBV20-1 to TRBJ2-1; D remains ambiguous. The CDR3 is 11 residues long. V was clipped by 2 bases and J by 6 bases, with 5 bases between them. The germline gives CDR1 DFQATT, CDR2 SNEGSKA (reference sequence). DNA of the CDR3: TGCAGTGCTAGAAAAACCAATGAGCAGTTCTTC. This sequence encodes CSARKTNEQFF.

For this clonotype: One end of the junction varies from germline; a read error may be responsible. The CDR3 loop reads CASMPPGATYHEQFF. CDR3 nucleotide sequence: TGTGCCAGCATGCCCCCCGGTGCCACCTACCATGAGCAGTTCTTC. The rearrangement joins TRBV2 to TRBJ2-1; D not certain. The CDR3 extends over 15 amino acids. Germline CDR1 reads SNHLY; CDR2 reads FYNNEI.

The rearrangement links TRBV12-3 or TRBV12-4 to TRBJ1-3; no reliable D call. V lost 4 bases and J lost 0, with 4 bases in between. CDR3 size: 13 residues. The CDR3 DNA reads as TGTGCCAGCAGTTCCGACTCTGGAAACACCATATATTTT. It translates to CASSSDSGNTIYF.

This clonotype occurred many times. The chain employs TRBV15 and TRBJ2-3, with D unclear. Trimming took 1 base from V and 0 from J, leaving 11 bases between them. This CDR3 is 16 amino acids long. Germline V gene sequence: CDR1 LNHNV, CDR2 YYDKDF (reference sequence). The CDR3 is CATSRVRLLSTDTQYF. The CDR3 nucleotides read TGTGCCACCAGCAGAGTGCGGCTACTGAGCACAGATACGCAGTATTTT.

This clonotype has just a few counts. The chain employs TRBV7-9 and TRBJ2-7; D assignment may be TRBD1 or TRBD2 (5 bases each). V was pared by 5 bases and J by 5 bases, with 16 bases between. Germline V CDR1 and CDR2: SEHNR, FQNEAQ (reference sequence). The CDR3 extends over 14 amino acids. The CDR3 protein is CASSHGGSGNEQYF. The CDR3 DNA reads as TGTGCCAGCAGCCATGGGGGAAGTGGGAACGAGCAGTACTTC.

This clonotype was observed a handful of times. The chain joins TRBV18 to TRBJ2-7, with D tentatively TRBD1 or TRBD2 (5 bases each). This CDR3 has 14 residues. Germline V lookup: CDR1 KGHSH, CDR2 LQKENI. V was cut by 6 bases and J by 6 bases, with 18 bases left in between. The CDR3 spells CASSRQYGNAEQYF. For the CDR3, the DNA is TGTGCCAGCTCTAGACAGTACGGGAACGCCGAGCAGTACTTC.

This clonotype turned up a few times. The chain joins TRBV6-1 to TRBJ1-3; TRBD1 might be the D (5 bases). V gave up 4 bases and J gave up 0 bases, with 16 bases separating them. Germline V lookup: CDR1 MNHNS, CDR2 SASEGT. This CDR3 spans 17 amino acids. DNA for the CDR3: TGTGCCAGCAGTGTCATCACCCAGGGTAGCTCTGGAAACACCATATATTTT. This codes for CASSVITQGSSGNTIYF.

This clonotype was found once. One end of the junction varies from germline; a read error may be responsible. This chain links TRBV9 with TRBJ2-1, with TRBD1 identical over 11 bases. CDR3 length equals 15 residues. Germline CDR1 reads SGDLS; CDR2 reads YYNGEE. The CDR3 nucleotides are TGTACCAGCAGCGTAGGACAGGGGGCGTACAATGAGCAGTTCTTC. This translates into CTSSVGQGAYNEQFF.

The rearrangement joins TRBV5-1 to TRBJ2-2, with D unclear. Germline V CDR1 and CDR2: SGHRS, YFSETQ. Trimming shortened V by 4 bases and J by 0 bases, and 7 bases separated the two germline ends. This CDR3 spans 14 amino acids. Here the CDR3 DNA reads TGCGCCAGCAGCCTCACCGCGAACACCGGGGAGCTGTTTTTT. It is translated as CASSLTANTGELFF.

This clonotype was picked up a small number of times. This sequence joins TRBV29-1 and TRBJ1-4, with D possibly matching TRBD1 (5 bases). The CDR3 runs to 14 residues. Germline CDR1 SQVTM, CDR2 ANQGSEA. V was shortened by 5 bases and J by 3 bases, with 13 bases between the two germline ends. The CDR3 here is CSVLPDSPNEKLFF. CDR3 DNA sequence: TGCAGCGTTCTCCCCGACAGCCCTAATGAAAAACTGTTTTTT.

This clonotype has only a few counts. The rearrangement links TRBV9 to TRBJ2-7, with D uncertain. CDR1 is SGDLS, CDR2 YYNGEE, per germline. V was cut by 3 bases and J by 3 bases, with 19 bases left in between. The CDR3 has 16 residues. The CDR3 nucleotides are TGTGCCAGCAGCGCAGGCTCCCTCCAACCCTTCTACGAGCAGTACTTC. Translating gives CASSAGSLQPFYEQYF.

This clonotype came up a few times. V usage is TRBV18 and J usage is TRBJ2-1; 9 bases are a match to TRBD2. In germline, CDR1 is KGHSH, CDR2 LQKENI. The junction had 18 bases not matched to a gene; V was cut back by 3 bases and J by 6 bases. The CDR3 length is 19 residues. DNA of the CDR3: TGTGCCAGCTCACCGCTAGGCGCTGGCGGGAGGGCCGTTCCCAATGAGCAGTTCTTC. This translates into CASSPLGAGGRAVPNEQFF. Full variable domain (outside the CDR3, taken from reference TRBV18 and TRBJ2-1): NAGVMQNPRHLVRRRGQEARLRCSPMKGHSHVYWYRQLPEEGLKFMVYLQKENIIDESGMPKERFSAEFPKEGPSILRIQQVVRGDSAAYFCASSPLGAGGRAVPNEQFFGPGTRLTVL.

The V gene is TRBV5-4, the J gene TRBJ1-1; 12 positions agree with TRBD1. V was clipped by 2 bases and J by 1 base; unmatched bases: 18. The germline gives CDR1 SGHNT, CDR2 YYREEE (reference sequence). CDR3 length: 21 amino acids. The CDR3 sequence: CASSLGWGTGGKKSRNTEAFF. The CDR3 bases are TGTGCCAGCAGCTTAGGATGGGGGACAGGGGGCAAGAAATCCAGGAACACTGAAGCTTTCTTT.

The chain links TRBV2 to TRBJ2-1; 11 positions match TRBD2. Per the germline V gene, CDR1 is SNHLY and CDR2 is FYNNEI. CDR3 length equals 16 residues. Trimming cost V 10 bases and J 2 bases; bases outside gene matches: 10. The CDR3 coding sequence is TGTGCCACCGCTCGACTAGCGGGAAGTACCTACAATGAGCAGTTCTTC. Amino acid sequence: CATARLAGSTYNEQFF.

V is TRBV5-1 and J is TRBJ1-2; D is perhaps TRBD1 (5 bases). Germline V gives CDR1 SGHRS, CDR2 YFSETQ. This CDR3 is 15 amino acids long. V was trimmed by 0 bases and J by 3 bases, leaving 12 bases between them. This CDR3 reads CASSLGGTRDYGYTF. The CDR3 DNA follows: TGCGCCAGCAGCTTGGGCGGGACGAGGGACTATGGCTACACCTTC.

This clonotype was counted only a few times. This chain connects TRBV12-3 or TRBV12-4 to TRBJ2-2; D not certain. The CDR3 spans 12 residues. The V and J ends lost 4 bases and 6 bases respectively, with 6 bases between them. The CDR3 DNA is TGTGCCAGCAGTTCCGACGCCGGGGAGCTGTTTTTT. Translation gives CASSSDAGELFF.

The chain links TRBV19 to TRBJ2-1; D unresolved. The CDR3 totals 13 residues. The germline CDR1 and CDR2 sequences are LNHDA and SQIVND (reference sequence). The V end lost 3 bases, the J end lost 8 bases, and 11 bases lay between the germline ends. CDR3 loop: CASSMVLDHEQFF. CDR3 coding DNA: TGTGCCAGTAGTATGGTCTTAGACCATGAGCAGTTCTTC.

This clonotype turned up a few times. This chain connects TRBV18 to TRBJ2-1; the D gene is possibly TRBD2 (7 bases). Trimming stripped 5 bases from V and 7 bases from J, with 12 bases between. In germline, CDR1 is KGHSH, CDR2 LQKENI. This CDR3 is 13 amino acids long. The CDR3 DNA reads as TGTGCCAGCTCATCAGGGGAGGGAAATGAGCAGTTCTTC. Its protein product is CASSSGEGNEQFF.

In this sample, this clonotype turned up a few times. CDR3 sequence: CASSPQLGTEAFF. The CDR3, as DNA: TGTGCCAGCAGTCCCCAGCTGGGGACTGAAGCTTTCTTT. The chain links TRBV6-1 to TRBJ1-1; no definite D call. Germline loops: CDR1 MNHNS, CDR2 SASEGT. V shed 5 bases and J shed 5 bases, with 12 bases lying between them. The CDR3 totals 13 residues.